This T cell receptor (beta chain) was recorded in a study of blood T cell repertoires in COVID-19 (dated by TCRdb to the early 2020s). Concerning the study at large: Samples from collaborators originated in the United States, Italy and Spain and spanned both the acute and convalescent phases of COVID-19. The prospective study material was composed of cDNA or gDNA derived from T cells, B-cell-depleted T cells, or PBMCs. Subjects who had been exposed to COVID-19, were actively infected with it, or had recovered from it provided the deeply sampled blood TCRbeta repertoires that made up the dataset. The repertoires were made available in a free public database intended to serve as a resource for research on the immune response to SARS-CoV-2. The samples were drawn from two sources: the first 160 participants of the ongoing ImmuneRACE study, and 950 to 1,500 subjects contributed by 6 global collaborators. Sample metadata almost always included a de-identified subject ID, COVID-19 status, age in years and sex. Where HLA class I and class II types were available, the types were taken from metadata supplied by the sample provider, not from assay-based typing. On the study overall, not on this receptor specifically: The amount of clinical and demographic metadata varied by source and participant and was provided uncurated.

TCRbeta CDR3 regions were amplified from genomic DNA using the immunoSEQ Assay, a bias-controlled multiplex PCR. As for the original processing: The number of nucleated cells in each sample was estimated from the amplification of reference gene primers within the assay. To quantify the absolute abundance of each unique TCRbeta CDR3 rearrangement, sequence reads were collapsed and filtered. For each sample, productive Simpson clonality was calculated by taking the square root of Simpson's diversity index across productive rearrangements. TCRdb provides this immuneACCESS table in a form limited to in-frame rearrangements. Some clones are lacking; in checked studies, under half of them reflect an unresolved V gene, and why the rest are absent is not known. Clone size and the V and J calls come from that table; the DNA yielded D and trimming. This sample has over 200,000 clones in its table, and over 70% of those were observed once. Approximately 7.9% of the sample goes to the ten largest clones.

The cysteine opens and the phenylalanine closes a CDR3 of 16 amino acids. Kept here is only the CDR3 DNA, which spans 48 bases and is read in frame from base 1. The collaborating institutions used their own protocols to collect whole blood in K2EDTA tubes. For TCRbeta analysis, collaborators shipped samples in one of three forms: frozen whole blood, isolated PBMCs, or DNA extracted from either of those sample types. In its sample, this clone was seen once. This receptor's antigen is unknown. It has no much larger one-base neighbor in the sample; base qualities were not kept. The chain is assembled from TRBV12-2 and TRBJ2-1; TRBD1, the D gene given by the table, was not confirmed from the DNA. TRBV12-2 is a documented pseudogene. This receptor was identified in a woman of 80 years or more with acute or convalescent COVID-19. The sequenced sample consisted of peripheral blood. The DNA sequence is as follows: TGTGCAAGTCGCTCTTTTAGAGGACAGGGCTTGGGGGAGCAGTTCTTC. Translated, it reads CASRSFRGQGLGEQFF.